This T cell receptor (beta chain) was captured by sequencing in a study of blood T cell repertoires in COVID-19. Study-wide background: From T cells, B-cell-depleted T cells, or PBMCs came the material, which was cDNA or gDNA.

Repertoires were generated with immunoSEQ multiplex PCR, while TCRdb's copy carries only in-frame clones and drops some. The sample has 120,000 or so clones; approximately 80% are singletons. This CDR3 is 15 amino acids long. V gave up 5 bases and J gave up 8 bases; unmatched junction bases: 9. From germline, CDR1 is MNHEY and CDR2 SMNVEV (reference sequence). The chain joins TRBV27 to TRBJ1-4; 9 bases match TRBD1. The TCR comes from a human donor in a cohort sampled during active COVID-19. What was sequenced was peripheral blood. The DNA for the CDR3 is TGTGCCAGCAGTAGCACAGGGGGCGACGGAGAAAAACTGTTTTTT. Translation: CASSSTGGDGEKLFF.